Sequencing of this T cell receptor (beta chain) was carried out in a study of blood T cell repertoires in COVID-19. The overall study: COVID-19 samples from acute and convalescent phases originated in the United States, Italy and Spain. T cells, B-cell-depleted T cells, or PBMCs supplied cDNA or gDNA.

In the original processing: Estimated nucleated cell counts came from reference gene primer amplification. TCRdb keeps only in-frame clones here, not all; method: immunoSEQ multiplex PCR. The V and J calls and clone size were taken over from that table, and D and trimming were inferred from the DNA. Of fewer than 200,000 clones in the sample, approximately 86% were seen once. The trim removed 0 bases at V and 7 bases at J, leaving 9 bases unmatched. CDR1 and CDR2 from the germline V gene are LNHNV and YYDKDF (reference sequence). The CDR3 loop spans 16 amino acids. The specimen was peripheral blood. The receptor was derived from a man aged 55-75 years who had recovered from COVID-19. This chain joins TRBV15 and TRBJ2-1; TRBD2 matches at 7 bases. This chain's CDR3 is CATSRDGGGSRNEQFF. CDR3 nucleotide sequence: TGTGCCACCAGCAGAGATGGCGGGGGATCAAGAAATGAGCAGTTCTTC.